The 29 T cell receptor beta chains below come from one sample, sequenced in a study of identical twins. Using its own MiXCR run on the 5' RACE reads, TCRdb lists one record per CDR3 protein. This table holds just under 650,000 distinct CDR3 sequences, under 8.5% found once. These same records also appear under a second study, on yellow fever vaccine responses in identical twins.

Sequencing was carried out using PBMCs. These receptors originate from a woman aged 18-29 years in good health.

This clonotype occurred many times. This chain uses TRBV5-6 with TRBJ1-1; TRBD1 might be the D (5 bases). The CDR3 has 14 residues. The germline V and J ends were trimmed by 0 bases and 5 bases, with 11 bases remaining between them. Germline loops: CDR1 SGHDT, CDR2 YYEEEE. The CDR3 DNA reads TGTGCCAGCAGCTTGGCGTCCGGGGGGACTGAAGCTTTCTTT. Translated: CASSLASGGTEAFF.

The chain has TRBV7-2 and TRBJ2-1, with 13 positions matching TRBD2. With V trimmed by 5 bases and J by 7 bases, 11 bases remained unmatched. Germline V CDR1 and CDR2: SGHTA, FQGNSA. The CDR3 is made up of 17 amino acids. CDR3 residues: CASSPWTSGSIGNEQFF. The CDR3 DNA reads TGTGCCAGCAGCCCCTGGACTAGCGGGAGTATAGGGAATGAGCAGTTCTTC.

This clonotype has only a few counts. V and J are TRBV12-3 or TRBV12-4 and TRBJ2-2; TRBD1 agrees at 7 bases. The length of the CDR3 is 18 residues. V lost 7 bases, J lost 2 bases, and 16 bases stayed unmatched. The CDR3 nucleotides read TGTGCCAGCACCTTAGGGGTGACCGGGACAGTAAACACCGGGGAGCTGTTTTTT. Protein sequence: CASTLGVTGTVNTGELFF.

This chain uses TRBV25-1 with TRBJ2-7; TRBD2 might be the D (7 bases). The CDR3 has 17 residues. The germline V gene has CDR1 MGHDK and CDR2 SYGVNS. Trimming removed 2 bases at V and 0 bases at J, with 17 bases between. The CDR3 DNA sequence: TGTGCCAGCAGTGAAAGGGGGAGGGACATCCACTCCTACGAGCAGTACGTC. Translating it yields CASSERGRDIHSYEQYV.

This clonotype was seen many times. The chain couples TRBV5-1 to TRBJ1-5; D perhaps matches TRBD1 (6 bases). V lost 0 bases and J lost 3, with 10 bases in between. From germline, CDR1 is SGHRS and CDR2 YFSETQ. CDR3 length: 15 residues. This chain's CDR3 is CASSLGDTDNQPQHF. The CDR3 region has the DNA TGCGCCAGCAGCTTGGGGGACACCGACAATCAGCCCCAGCATTTT.

This clonotype occurred many times. This CDR3 is CASSQERGQNSPLHF. For the CDR3, the DNA is TGTGCCAGCAGCCAAGAAAGGGGACAGAATTCACCCCTCCACTTT. This chain links TRBV3-1 with TRBJ1-6, with 7 bases that match TRBD1. This CDR3 region has 15 residues. Germline loops: CDR1 LGHDT, CDR2 YNNKEL (reference sequence). J gave up 7 bases and V 0 bases, and 3 bases lay outside the gene matches.

In its sample, this clonotype was seen a few times. V and J are TRBV12-3 or TRBV12-4 and TRBJ1-3; 7 bases are a match to TRBD1. V lost 5 bases, J lost 4 bases, and 8 bases stayed unmatched. The CDR3 consists of 15 residues. This chain's CDR3 is CASSPGQAPGNTIYF. The CDR3 region has the DNA TGTGCCAGCAGTCCAGGACAGGCGCCAGGAAACACCATATATTTT.

This clonotype has a handful of counts. The chain uses TRBV18 and TRBJ2-7; D remains ambiguous. The germline V and J ends were trimmed by 5 bases and 5 bases, with 7 bases remaining between them. This CDR3 contains 11 residues. Germline V gives CDR1 KGHSH, CDR2 LQKENI. CDR3 nucleotides: TGTGCCAGCTCAAACGGCCACGAGCAGTACGTC. Its translation: CASSNGHEQYV.

The chain employs TRBV11-2 and TRBJ2-3, with D tentatively TRBD1 (6 bases). CDR3 length equals 14 residues. Per germline, CDR1 SGHAT and CDR2 FQNNGV. V lost 4 bases, J lost 2 bases, and 10 bases lay in between. CDR3 region: CASSSQGPTDTQYF. In nucleotides, the CDR3 is TGTGCCAGCAGCTCACAGGGTCCCACAGATACGCAGTATTTT.

This clonotype was picked up many times. V usage is TRBV4-1 and J usage is TRBJ1-1; unclear D gene. The CDR3 covers 13 residues. The germline V gene encodes CDR1 MGHRA and CDR2 YSYEKL. Trimming removed 0 bases at V and 7 bases at J, with 9 bases between. The CDR3 loop reads CASSQDVDYEAFF. The CDR3 DNA sequence: TGCGCCAGCAGCCAAGACGTGGACTATGAAGCTTTCTTT.

In its sample, this clonotype was seen many times. V usage is TRBV3-1 and J usage is TRBJ2-2; D is undetermined. Germline V lookup: CDR1 LGHDT, CDR2 YNNKEL (reference sequence). This CDR3 has 16 amino acids. Deletions cut 0 bases from V and 5 bases from J, with 13 bases between. CDR3 protein: CASSQDLAASTGELFF. Here the CDR3 DNA reads TGTGCCAGCAGCCAAGACCTGGCGGCTAGTACCGGGGAGCTGTTTTTT.

This clonotype is categorized as medium-sized (0.01 to 0.1%). The rearrangement uses TRBV16 and TRBJ1-5; a possible D gene is TRBD1 (6 bases). This CDR3 spans 16 amino acids. V was cut by 0 bases and J by 4 bases, with 13 bases left in between. The germline gives CDR1 KGHSY, CDR2 FQNENV. CDR3 in DNA: TGTGCCAGCAGCCAATCTTGGGGGGCTCAAAATCAGCCCCAGCATTTT. It specifies CASSQSWGAQNQPQHF.

This chain links TRBV28 with TRBJ2-4; no clear D. V was trimmed by 3 bases and J by 0 bases, leaving 12 bases between them. Germline V gene sequence: CDR1 MDHEN, CDR2 SYDVKM. The CDR3 runs 16 residues. DNA of the CDR3: TGTGCCAGCAGTTTCTACGCTACGATAGCCAAAAACATTCAGTACTTC. Residues: CASSFYATIAKNIQYF.

This clonotype has just a few counts. The J gene is TRBJ2-2, the V gene TRBV20-1, with D perhaps TRBD2 (6 bases). Trimming took 3 bases from V and 8 from J, leaving 22 bases between them. CDR3 length: 16 amino acids. Germline assignment: CDR1 DFQATT and CDR2 SNEGSKA (reference sequence). The CDR3 bases are TGCAGTGCTAGGAAGTCTGGGCCACTAGCTGGAGGGGAGCTGTTTTTT. Residues: CSARKSGPLAGGELFF.

This clonotype showed up many times. CDR3 loop: CASSLEGAAEAFF. The CDR3, as DNA: TGCGCCAGCAGCTTGGAAGGGGCCGCTGAAGCTTTCTTT. The chain combines TRBV5-1 with TRBJ1-1; a possible D gene is TRBD1 (5 bases). The V end was cut by 0 bases, the J end by 6 bases, with 9 bases between. CDR1 and CDR2 from the germline V gene are SGHRS and YFSETQ. The CDR3 contains 13 residues. Full variable domain (missing parts from reference TRBV5-1 and TRBJ1-1): KAGVTQTPRYLIKTRGQQVTLSCSPISGHRSVSWYQQTPGQGLQFLFEYFSETQRNKGNFPGRFSGRQFSNSRSEMNVSTLELGDSALYLCASSLEGAAEAFFGQGTRLTVV.

This clonotype was counted many times. V and J are TRBV14 and TRBJ2-2; 7 positions agree with TRBD1. The junction had 1 base not matched to a gene; V was cut back by 3 bases and J by 0 bases. Germline loops: CDR1 SGHDN, CDR2 FVKESK. CDR3 length: 15 amino acids. CDR3 amino acids: CASSHGTANTGELFF. In nucleotides, the CDR3 is TGTGCCAGCAGCCATGGGACAGCGAACACCGGGGAGCTGTTTTTT.

There are many counts of this clonotype. J is TRBJ1-5 and V is TRBV10-3; TRBD1 matches at 7 bases. The germline CDR1 and CDR2 sequences are ENHRY and SYGVKD. CDR3 length: 14 amino acids. The V gene end was trimmed by 2 bases and the J gene end by 4 bases; junction bases not matched to a gene: 2. CDR3 loop: CAISEEGANQPQHF. CDR3 in DNA: TGTGCCATCAGTGAGGAGGGGGCAAATCAGCCCCAGCATTTT.

This clonotype was detected a few times. The chain carries TRBV24-1 and TRBJ2-3; TRBD2 matches 8 bases. The germline V gene encodes CDR1 KGHDR and CDR2 SFDVKD. J lost 5 bases, V lost 1 base, and 7 bases had no gene match. CDR3 length: 16 amino acids. This CDR3 reads CATSDFREGMRDTQYF. The CDR3 DNA sequence: TGTGCCACCAGTGATTTTCGGGAGGGGATGAGAGATACGCAGTATTTT.

The chain carries TRBV7-6 and TRBJ2-4; weak D call: TRBD2 (5 bases). Germline V gives CDR1 SGHVS, CDR2 FNYEAQ. The CDR3 sequence is 14 residues long. Trimming took off 5 bases at V and 0 bases at J, with 8 bases between the two ends. CDR3 bases: TGTGCCAGCAGCGAGGGAATAGCCAAAAACATTCAGTACTTC. Translation gives CASSEGIAKNIQYF.

In this sample, this clonotype turned up many times. The chain combines TRBV3-1 with TRBJ1-1; D unclear. The germline V and J ends were trimmed by 1 base and 2 bases, with 11 bases remaining between them. CDR1 LGHDT and CDR2 YNNKEL come from the germline V gene (reference sequence). This CDR3 spans 15 amino acids. Here the CDR3 reads CASSQAWQDNTEAFF. CDR3 in DNA: TGTGCCAGCAGCCAAGCCTGGCAGGATAACACTGAAGCTTTCTTT.

In its sample, this clonotype was seen a few times. The chain carries TRBV20-1 and TRBJ1-2; 10 nucleotides agree with TRBD1. Trimming removed 0 bases from V and 3 bases from J; junction bases left unmatched: 10. The germline V gene has CDR1 DFQATT and CDR2 SNEGSKA (reference sequence). CDR3 length: 17 amino acids. The CDR3 here is CSARDPGQGKFYYGYTF. The CDR3 DNA reads TGCAGTGCTAGAGATCCGGGACAGGGGAAGTTTTACTATGGCTACACCTTC.

This clonotype was detected a few times. This sequence joins TRBV29-1 and TRBJ2-7; 8 bases are shared with TRBD2. Trimming took 6 bases from V and 0 from J; bases not matched to a gene: 7. Germline V gene lookup returns CDR1 SQVTM and CDR2 ANQGSEA. CDR3 length: 14 residues. The CDR3 bases are TGCAGCGTGGTAGCGGGATGGAGCTCCTACGAGCAGTACTTC. Protein sequence: CSVVAGWSSYEQYF.

The rearrangement joins TRBV7-8 to TRBJ1-2; 8 bases align to TRBD1. Germline CDR1 SGHVS, CDR2 FQNEAQ. Germline trimming cut 5 bases from V and 4 bases from J; bases unmatched to any gene: 6. The CDR3 is made up of 14 amino acids. CDR3 nucleotide sequence: TGTGCCAGCAGCGTCGGACAGGGAGCCTATGGCTACACCTTC. This sequence encodes CASSVGQGAYGYTF.

The chain couples TRBV12-3 or TRBV12-4 to TRBJ2-4; the D gene is possibly TRBD1 (6 bases). The V end lost 3 bases, the J end lost 11 bases, and 14 bases lay between the germline ends. The CDR3 runs 13 residues. CDR3: CASSFGSGTLQYF. DNA for the CDR3: TGTGCCAGCAGTTTCGGGTCGGGGACACTTCAGTACTTC.

A few counts support this clonotype. The rearrangement links TRBV28 to TRBJ2-5; tentatively, D is TRBD2 (5 bases). CDR3 length: 17 residues. The V end was cut by 2 bases, the J end by 5 bases, with 21 bases between. The germline CDR1 and CDR2 sequences are MDHEN and SYDVKM. CDR3 sequence reads: CASSLSPADSLGETQYF. The CDR3, as DNA: TGTGCCAGCAGTTTAAGTCCTGCGGACTCCCTAGGGGAGACCCAGTACTTC.

DNA for the CDR3: TGTGCCATCAGTGAGTCGTTGGGTTCTACATACAATGAGCAGTTCTTC. Residues: CAISESLGSTYNEQFF. V and J are TRBV10-3 and TRBJ2-1; no reliable D call. Germline V gene lookup returns CDR1 ENHRY and CDR2 SYGVKD. Trimming cost V 0 bases and J 4 bases, with 13 bases left between them. The CDR3 runs 16 residues.

A few counts support this clonotype. The V and J genes are TRBV24-1 and TRBJ2-7; D is ambiguous. CDR1 is KGHDR, CDR2 SFDVKD, per germline. The V and J ends lost 5 bases and 0 bases respectively, with 7 bases between them. CDR3 size: 13 residues. This CDR3 is CATSAGSSYEQYF. For the CDR3, the DNA is TGTGCCACCAGTGCCGGAAGCTCCTACGAGCAGTACTTC.

V is TRBV27 and J is TRBJ2-2, with 7 bases identical to TRBD1. The CDR3 has 15 residues. Losses at the gene ends were 5 bases for V and 4 bases for J; bases not matched to a gene: 7. Germline-derived CDR1 and CDR2 are MNHEY and SMNVEV (reference sequence). DNA for the CDR3: TGTGCCAGCAGTACCCGACAGGGTGGCACCGGGGAGCTGTTTTTT. Translation: CASSTRQGGTGELFF.

This clonotype was seen only once. This chain uses TRBV6-2 or TRBV6-3 with TRBJ2-6; D not certain. The CDR3 is made up of 15 amino acids. Per the germline V gene, CDR1 is MNHEY and CDR2 is SVGEGT. V lost 7 bases to trimming and J lost 0 bases, with 10 bases between them. The CDR3 is CASNGRHSGANVLTF. CDR3 DNA: TGTGCCAGCAACGGACGGCACTCTGGGGCCAACGTCCTGACTTTC.